This T cell receptor (beta chain) was obtained from a study of blood T cell repertoires in COVID-19. Trimming took off 0 bases at V and 6 bases at J, with 15 bases between the two ends. The CDR3 covers 15 residues. Germline assignment: CDR1 LGHDT and CDR2 YNNKEL (reference sequence). TCRdb's copy holds only in-frame clones and misses some; the assay was immunoSEQ multiplex PCR. The table includes about 340,000 clones, 80% to 90% detected once. The sequencing input was peripheral blood. The chain recombines TRBV3-1 (or the pseudogene TRBV3-2) with TRBJ2-7; perhaps TRBD2 as D (5 bases). The receptor comes from a man aged 30 to 39 with active or convalescent COVID-19. The CDR3 coding sequence is TGTGCCAGCAGCCAAGATAGCGAGGTGAAGAGCGAGCAGTACTTC. This codes for CASSQDSEVKSEQYF.